A single sample is the source of the 9 T cell receptor beta chains below, sequenced in a study of CXCR3-negative and CXCR3-positive naive CD8 T cells. Study outcomes and limitations: Naive cells with CXCR3 showed TRB CDR3s that were more hydrophobic than those in CXCR3-negative naive cells.

Their antigen targets remain unknown. Libraries were UMI-labeled 5' RACE TRB cDNA. TCRdb reprocessed the 5' RACE reads and stores each CDR3 protein as one record, lacking DNA. This sample's clone table lists around 61,000 distinct CDR3 sequences. Sequencing was done on a sample of naive CXCR3+ CD8+ T cells from blood. This sample's subset: CD45RO-CCR7+CD27+CD95- naive CD8+ T cells expressing CXCR3 (TNR3+). The receptors originated from a human donor in good health. Some clones in this sample may be carry-over from other donors' samples.

The V and J genes are TRBV12-3 or TRBV12-4 and TRBJ2-3; TCRdb designates TRBD1, a call that cannot be tested without DNA. The length of the CDR3 is 16 residues. CDR3 region: CASSPVGQGAGDTQYF.

This chain links TRBV20-1 with TRBJ2-7; TCRdb indicates TRBD1, and absent DNA this call remains unverified. CDR3 length: 13 residues. The germline V gene has CDR1 DFQATT and CDR2 SNEGSKA (reference sequence). This CDR3 is CSAAGTETYEQYF.

This chain uses TRBV9 with TRBJ2-3; TCRdb's D call, TRBD2, is unchecked because there is no DNA. Germline loops: CDR1 SGDLS, CDR2 YYNGEE. The CDR3 consists of 15 residues. CDR3 region: CASSVIAGESDTQYF.

Its frequency marks this clonotype as medium-sized. The rearrangement uses TRBV6-5 and TRBJ2-1. Per germline, CDR1 MNHEY and CDR2 SVGAGI. The CDR3 is made up of 15 amino acids. The CDR3 spells CASSYSGFTYNEQFF.

The chain combines TRBV19 with TRBJ2-3; the D call of TRBD1 rests on TCRdb alone, since no DNA is present to check it. Per the germline V gene, CDR1 is LNHDA and CDR2 is SQIVND (reference sequence). The length of the CDR3 is 14 residues. CDR3 sequence reads: CASNRGSDTDTQYF.

V usage is TRBV6-2 or TRBV6-3 and J usage is TRBJ2-7. The CDR3 is 12 residues long. Per germline, CDR1 MNHEY and CDR2 SVGEGT. The CDR3 here is CASSSASYEQYF.

The chain uses TRBV20-1 and TRBJ2-3. CDR1 is DFQATT, CDR2 SNEGSKA, per germline (reference sequence). This CDR3 region has 11 residues. The CDR3 reads CSVWDTDTQYF.

V usage is TRBV7-2 and J usage is TRBJ2-7; there is no DNA to check the TCRdb D call of TRBD1. The CDR3 covers 15 residues. CDR1 is SGHTA, CDR2 FQGNSA, per germline. The CDR3 is CASSFYRDSLLEQYF.

The chain combines TRBV5-1 with TRBJ2-7; the D call of TRBD2 rests on TCRdb alone, since no DNA is present to check it. This CDR3 region has 17 residues. Germline CDR1 SGHRS, CDR2 YFSETQ. CDR3 protein: CASSPPSWIAAPGEQYF. Full variable domain (rest looked up from reference TRBV5-1 and TRBJ2-7): KAGVTQTPRYLIKTRGQQVTLSCSPISGHRSVSWYQQTPGQGLQFLFEYFSETQRNKGNFPGRFSGRQFSNSRSEMNVSTLELGDSALYLCASSPPSWIAAPGEQYFGPGTRLTVT.